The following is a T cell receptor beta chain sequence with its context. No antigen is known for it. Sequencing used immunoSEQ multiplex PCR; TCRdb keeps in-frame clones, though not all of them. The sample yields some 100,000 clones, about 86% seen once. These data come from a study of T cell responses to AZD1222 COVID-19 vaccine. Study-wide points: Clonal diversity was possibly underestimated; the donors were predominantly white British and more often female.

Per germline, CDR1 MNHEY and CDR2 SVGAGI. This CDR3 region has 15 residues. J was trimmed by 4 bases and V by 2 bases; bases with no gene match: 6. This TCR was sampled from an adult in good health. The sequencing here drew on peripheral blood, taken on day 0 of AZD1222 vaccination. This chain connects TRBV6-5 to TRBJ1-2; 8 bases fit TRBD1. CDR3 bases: TGTGCCAGCAGTTACCAAGGGACAGGAGTCTATGGCTACACCTTC. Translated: CASSYQGTGVYGYTF.